This T cell receptor (beta chain) was identified in a study of T cell clones after liver transplantation. At the level of the study: Third-party-reactive TCRbeta sequences from pre-transplant mixed lymphocyte reactions served as antigen-independent comparators. At least one year of complete immunosuppression withdrawal without enzymes over twice normal defined tolerance. Draws occurred before transplant, before withdrawal, and after complete or failed withdrawal.

Sequenced by immunoSEQ multiplex PCR; TCRdb stores in-frame clones only, minus some. The data contain 60,000 or so clones, 65% to 75% of them singletons. This clone was counted many times. The CDR3 is 18 amino acids. The germline gives CDR1 SGHTA, CDR2 FQGNSA. V was trimmed by 1 base and J by 0 bases, leaving 13 bases between them. This chain connects TRBV7-2 to TRBJ2-6; D perhaps matches TRBD1 (5 bases). The clonotype originates from a human donor who received a liver transplant. The material was CD4+ T cells from blood, obtained before liver transplant. The CDR3 nucleotides read TGTGCCAGCAGCTTAGTTTCAGGGTCTTCCTCTGGGGCCAACGTCCTGACTTTC. This gives the protein CASSLVSGSSSGANVLTF.